Detailed here is one T cell receptor (beta chain). TCRdb keeps only in-frame clones here, not all; method: immunoSEQ multiplex PCR. The data contain some 70,000 clones, roughly 90% of them singletons. The source of the sample is a study of T cell changes during pregnancy in multiple sclerosis. The material was peripheral blood, obtained after pregnancy. The source is a female donor in good health, enrolled as a control in a pregnancy study.

CDR3 bases: TGTGCCAGCAGAGGGGACAGCTCCTACGAGCAGTACTTC. It translates to CASRGDSSYEQYF. The chain recombines TRBV28 with TRBJ2-7; 7 bases match TRBD1. Germline V gives CDR1 MDHEN, CDR2 SYDVKM. V lost 6 bases to trimming and J lost 0 bases; unmatched junction nucleotides: 2. CDR3 length equals 13 residues.